Listed here are 17 T cell receptor beta chains from one sample, sequenced in a study of glioma-infiltrating T cells after dendritic cell vaccination. Sample time point: after dendritic cell vaccination, including at tumor progression/relapse. Sequencing was performed with immunoSEQ multiplex PCR; in TCRdb, only in-frame clones are kept and a portion is missing. The sample yields over 90,000 clones, approximately 80% seen once. This material consisted of blood, taken after dendritic cell vaccination. These receptor sequences come from a human donor with glioblastoma.

The chain joins TRBV13 to TRBJ2-3; 12 bases agree with TRBD2. The germline V gene has CDR1 PRHDT and CDR2 FYEKMQ (reference sequence). Trimming cost V 0 bases and J 1 base; bases outside gene matches: 5. CDR3 size: 18 residues. This CDR3 reads CASSLGIRLAGGTDTQYF. CDR3 DNA: TGTGCCAGCAGCTTAGGCATAAGACTAGCGGGAGGCACAGATACGCAGTATTTT.

Only one count was recorded for this clone. The J gene is TRBJ2-3, the V gene TRBV10-3, with 9 positions matching TRBD2. V lost 7 bases to trimming and J lost 3 bases; unmatched junction nucleotides: 2. The CDR3 sequence is 13 residues long. CDR1 ENHRY and CDR2 SYGVKD come from the germline V gene. The CDR3 sequence is CAIMREGTDTQYF. CDR3 sequence (DNA): TGTGCCATCATGCGGGAGGGAACAGATACGCAGTATTTT.

This clone appeared a few times. The rearrangement links TRBV9 to TRBJ1-6; D is perhaps TRBD1 (6 bases). From germline, CDR1 is SGDLS and CDR2 YYNGEE. CDR3 size: 15 residues. Trimming pared 4 bases from V and 9 bases from J, leaving 17 bases between. CDR3 sequence reads: CASSPYRVPTSPLHF. CDR3 nucleotide sequence: TGTGCCAGCAGCCCCTACAGGGTCCCGACTTCACCCCTCCACTTT.

This chain's CDR3 is CASSRPPTSVKETQYF. The CDR3 DNA is TGTGCCAGCAGCCGGCCCCCGACTAGCGTAAAAGAGACCCAGTACTTC. This chain links TRBV14 with TRBJ2-5, with TRBD2 matching over 8 bases. Germline V CDR1 and CDR2: SGHDN, FVKESK. The V and J ends lost 4 bases and 3 bases, in that order; junction bases with no gene match: 10. CDR3 size: 16 residues.

V gene TRBV19 combines with J gene TRBJ2-5; TRBD2 matches at 7 bases. CDR1 and CDR2 from the germline V gene are LNHDA and SQIVND (reference sequence). Trimming took 2 bases from V and 9 from J; bases not matched to a gene: 15. This CDR3 has 16 residues. Here the CDR3 reads CASSIWLAEGREAQYF. In DNA form, the CDR3 reads TGTGCCAGTAGTATATGGCTAGCGGAGGGCCGGGAGGCCCAGTACTTC.

This clone was detected only a few times. The rearrangement joins TRBV6-4 to TRBJ2-1; 9 positions agree with TRBD1. The J segment lost 4 bases and the V segment lost 5 bases, leaving 9 bases of the junction unmatched. This CDR3 spans 16 amino acids. Germline assignment: CDR1 MRHNA and CDR2 SNTAGT. CDR3 in DNA: TGTGCCAGCAGTTCCTCCGGGACAGGGAAATACAATGAGCAGTTCTTC. It encodes CASSSSGTGKYNEQFF.

The V call is TRBV10-3, the J call TRBJ2-7; D call uncertain. With 2 bases removed from V and 2 bases from J, the gap between germline ends came to 16 bases. In germline, CDR1 is ENHRY, CDR2 SYGVKD. The CDR3 is 16 residues long. The CDR3 loop reads CAISEPDFTVPYEQYF. CDR3 sequence (DNA): TGTGCCATCAGTGAGCCCGATTTTACGGTCCCCTACGAGCAGTACTTC.

Here the CDR3 DNA reads TGTGCCAGCAGTGAATATAGGGGTCGGGGACTAGCTGGGAGCTCCTACGAGCAGTACTTC. Residues: CASSEYRGRGLAGSSYEQYF. The chain recombines TRBV2 with TRBJ2-7, with 9 bases lining up with TRBD2. Looked up from germline, CDR1 is SNHLY and CDR2 is FYNNEI. The CDR3 covers 20 residues. The V and J ends lost 2 bases and 0 bases, in that order; junction bases with no gene match: 17.

This clone appeared once. Within the sample, other DNA sequences also encode this same CDR3. The rearrangement uses TRBV9 and TRBJ1-2; 10 nucleotides agree with TRBD1. Germline assignment: CDR1 SGDLS and CDR2 YYNGEE. Germline trimming cut 0 bases from V and 3 bases from J; bases unmatched to any gene: 2. The CDR3 has 15 amino acids. The CDR3 here is CASSVGGTGDYGYTF. The CDR3 nucleotides are TGTGCCAGCAGCGTAGGAGGGACAGGGGACTATGGCTACACCTTC. The whole variable domain, remainder taken from reference TRBV9 and TRBJ1-2, is DSGVTQTPKHLITATGQRVTLRCSPRSGDLSVYWYQQSLDQGLQFLIQYYNGEERAKGNILERFSAQQFPDLHSELNLSSLELGDSALYFCASSVGGTGDYGYTFGSGTRLTVV.

This clone was recorded only once. Other DNA sequences in this specimen translate into the identical CDR3. This chain links TRBV5-1 with TRBJ1-1; no definite D call. The CDR3 covers 12 residues. Germline CDR1 reads SGHRS; CDR2 reads YFSETQ. The V end was cut by 3 bases, the J end by 5 bases, with 8 bases between. The DNA for the CDR3 is TGCGCCAGCAGCTGGGGAGAAACTGAAGCTTTCTTT. Protein: CASSWGETEAFF.

This clone has more than one count but fewer than ten. The V call is TRBV15, the J call TRBJ1-2, with 9 bases identical to TRBD1. Germline values: CDR1 LNHNV, CDR2 YYDKDF (reference sequence). This CDR3 is built from 16 residues. V was clipped by 2 bases and J by 4 bases; unmatched bases: 8. The DNA of the CDR3 is TGTGCCACCAGCAGACATCGACGGGACAGGGCCTATGGCTACACCTTC. Its protein product is CATSRHRRDRAYGYTF.

A few counts support this clone. V and J are TRBV11-2 and TRBJ1-5; TRBD1 is a possible D gene (6 bases). The CDR3 has 14 residues. The V and J ends lost 5 bases and 10 bases respectively, with 18 bases between them. Germline CDR1 reads SGHAT; CDR2 reads FQNNGV. The CDR3 coding sequence is TGTGCCAGCAGCGACACAGGGCTTTTCAGTCCCCAGCATTTT. Protein: CASSDTGLFSPQHF.

This chain joins TRBV9 and TRBJ2-5; TRBD2 matches at 8 bases. This CDR3 is 14 amino acids long. With 0 bases clipped from V and 5 bases from J, the junction kept 3 bases outside the gene matches. CDR1 and CDR2 (germline): SGDLS, YYNGEE. The CDR3 sequence: CASSVGAGGETQYF. The DNA of the CDR3 is TGTGCCAGCAGCGTAGGGGCGGGAGGTGAGACCCAGTACTTC.

CDR3 coding DNA: TGTGCCAGCAGCCAAGATACCGCGGCACCCAACTATGGCTACACCTTC. Amino acids: CASSQDTAAPNYGYTF. The rearrangement joins TRBV14 to TRBJ1-2; the D is unclear. The CDR3 totals 16 residues. CDR1 is SGHDN, CDR2 FVKESK, per germline. The V end lost 0 bases, the J end lost 2 bases, and 13 bases lay between the germline ends.

The rearrangement joins TRBV5-1 to TRBJ1-1; D possibly corresponds to TRBD1 (5 bases). The CDR3 loop spans 15 amino acids. V was shortened by 0 bases and J by 4 bases, with 13 bases between the two germline ends. From germline, CDR1 is SGHRS and CDR2 YFSETQ. The CDR3, as DNA: TGCGCCAGCAGCTTGGTTGTGGGGAGGGGCACTGAAGCTTTCTTT. It codes for CASSLVVGRGTEAFF.

The rearrangement uses TRBV7-6 and TRBJ2-1; 8 bases are shared with TRBD2. The germline V gene encodes CDR1 SGHVS and CDR2 FNYEAQ. CDR3 length: 15 residues. Trimming took 5 bases from V and 3 from J; bases not matched to a gene: 6. The DNA for the CDR3 is TGTGCCAGCAGCACACGGGGGGGAAACTACAATGAGCAGTTCTTC. Its translation: CASSTRGGNYNEQFF. Full variable domain (remainder filled in from reference TRBV7-6 and TRBJ2-1): GAGVSQSPRYKVTKRGQDVALRCDPISGHVSLYWYRQALGQGPEFLTYFNYEAQQDKSGLPNDRFSAERPEGSISTLTIQRTEQRDSAMYRCASSTRGGNYNEQFFGPGTRLTVL.

CDR3 sequence (DNA): TGTGCCAGCAGTGCTGGGGCAGATCTTACCTACAATGAGCAGTTCTTC. Protein sequence: CASSAGADLTYNEQFF. The chain uses TRBV6-1 and TRBJ2-1; a weak D match, TRBD1 (5 bases). Germline CDR1 reads MNHNS; CDR2 reads SASEGT. Deletions cut 4 bases from V and 2 bases from J, with 15 bases between. The CDR3 is 16 amino acids.